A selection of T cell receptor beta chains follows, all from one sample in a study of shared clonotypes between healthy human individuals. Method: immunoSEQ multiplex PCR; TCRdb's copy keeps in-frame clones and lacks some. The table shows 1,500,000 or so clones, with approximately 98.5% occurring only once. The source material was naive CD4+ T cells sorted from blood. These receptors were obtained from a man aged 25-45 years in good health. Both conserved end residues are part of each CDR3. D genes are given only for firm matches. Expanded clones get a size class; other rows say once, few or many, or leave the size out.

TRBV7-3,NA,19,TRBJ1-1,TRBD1,TGTGCCAGCAGCTTAACGGTATGGACAGGGAGTTTGGTGAACACTGAAGCTTTCTTT,CASSLTVWTGSLVNTEAFF
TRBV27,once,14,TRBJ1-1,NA,TGTGCCAGCAGGCCGGGACACTTAAACACTGAAGCTTTCTTT,CASRPGHLNTEAFF
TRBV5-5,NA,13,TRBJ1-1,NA,TGTGCCAGCAGCTTCGCTACGGGGACTGAAGCTTTCTTT,CASSFATGTEAFF
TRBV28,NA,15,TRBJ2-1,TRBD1,TGTGCCAGCAGCCCCGGGACAGGGGGTTGGAATGAGCAGTTCTTC,CASSPGTGGWNEQFF
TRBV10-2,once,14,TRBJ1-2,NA,TGCGCCAGCAGTGATCAACCCCCATCAGGGGGCTACACCTTC,CASSDQPPSGGYTF
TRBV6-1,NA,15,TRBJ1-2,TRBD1,TGTGCCAGCAGTGAAGTAAGGGGGCCTATCTATGGCTACACCTTC,CASSEVRGPIYGYTF
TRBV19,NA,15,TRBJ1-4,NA,TGTGCCAGTAGTATTTTCAAGGCAACTAATGAAAAACTGTTTTTT,CASSIFKATNEKLFF
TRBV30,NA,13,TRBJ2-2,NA,TGTGCCTGGAGGACAGCCAACACCGGGGAGCTGTTTTTT,CAWRTANTGELFF
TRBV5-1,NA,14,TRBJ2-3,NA,TGCGCCAGCAGCCTGGGACAAAGCACAGATACGCAGTATTTT,CASSLGQSTDTQYF
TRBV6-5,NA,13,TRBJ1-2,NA,TGTGCCAGCAGTTCCGACAGAGCCTATGGCTACACCTTC,CASSSDRAYGYTF
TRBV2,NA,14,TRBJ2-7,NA,TGTGCCAGCAGTGAGACGGGAATCACCTACGAGCAGTACTTC,CASSETGITYEQYF
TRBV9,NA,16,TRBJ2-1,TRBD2,TGTGCCAGCAGCGTAGGCCCTACTAGCGGGAGTGTTGAGCAGTTCTTC,CASSVGPTSGSVEQFF
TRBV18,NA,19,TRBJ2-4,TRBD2,TGTGCCAGCTCACCCTTCGGGACTAGCGGAACCCTAGCCAAAAACATTCAGTACTTC,CASSPFGTSGTLAKNIQYF
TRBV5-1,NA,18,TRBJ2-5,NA,TGCGCCAGCAGTATGCGACAGGGAGGTTCCCATTTCCAAGAGACCCAGTACTTC,CASSMRQGGSHFQETQYF
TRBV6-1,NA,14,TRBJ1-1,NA,TGTGCCAGCAGTGTGGTGAGGATCAACACTGAAGCTTTCTTT,CASSVVRINTEAFF